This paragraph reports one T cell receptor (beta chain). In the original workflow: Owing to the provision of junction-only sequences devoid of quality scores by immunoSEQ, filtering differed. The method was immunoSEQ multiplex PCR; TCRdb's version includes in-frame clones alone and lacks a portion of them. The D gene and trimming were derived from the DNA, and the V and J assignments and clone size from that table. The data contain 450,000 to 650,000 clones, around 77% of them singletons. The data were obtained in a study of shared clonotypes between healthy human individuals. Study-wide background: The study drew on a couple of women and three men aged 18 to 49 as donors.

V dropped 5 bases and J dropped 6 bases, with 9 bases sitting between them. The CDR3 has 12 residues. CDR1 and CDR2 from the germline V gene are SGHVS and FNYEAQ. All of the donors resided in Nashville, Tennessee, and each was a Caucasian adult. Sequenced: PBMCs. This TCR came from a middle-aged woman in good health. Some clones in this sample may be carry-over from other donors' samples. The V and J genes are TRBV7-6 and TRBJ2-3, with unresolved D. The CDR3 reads CASSTAEDTQYF. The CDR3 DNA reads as TGTGCCAGCAGCACAGCCGAGGATACGCAGTATTTT.